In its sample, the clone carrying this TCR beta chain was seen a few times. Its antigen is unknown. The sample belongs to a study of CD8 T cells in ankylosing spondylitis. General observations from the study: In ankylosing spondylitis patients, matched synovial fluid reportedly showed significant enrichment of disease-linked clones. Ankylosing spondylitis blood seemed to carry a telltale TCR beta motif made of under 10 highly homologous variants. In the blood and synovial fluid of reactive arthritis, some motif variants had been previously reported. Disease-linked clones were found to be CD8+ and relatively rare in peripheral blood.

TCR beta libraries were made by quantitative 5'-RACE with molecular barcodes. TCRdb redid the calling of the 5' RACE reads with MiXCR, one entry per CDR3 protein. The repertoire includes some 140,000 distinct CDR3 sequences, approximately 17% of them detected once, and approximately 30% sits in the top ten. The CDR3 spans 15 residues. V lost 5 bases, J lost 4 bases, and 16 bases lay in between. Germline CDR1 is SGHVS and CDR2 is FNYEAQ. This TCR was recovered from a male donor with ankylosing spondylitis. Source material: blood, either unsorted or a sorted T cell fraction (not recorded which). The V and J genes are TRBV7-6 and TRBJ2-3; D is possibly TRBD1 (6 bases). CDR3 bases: TGTGCCAGCAGCCCCAGGGGTGGAGAGGCAGATACGCAGTATTTT. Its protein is CASSPRGGEADTQYF.